A selection of T cell receptor beta chains follows, all from one sample in a study of CD8 T cells in Susac syndrome. TCRdb processed the immunoSEQ multiplex PCR reads anew with MiXCR; each CDR3 protein has one entry. The sample includes over 130,000 distinct CDR3 sequences, about 95% of them seen just once. The sample taken for sequencing was CD4+ T cells from PBMCs. These receptors were obtained from a human donor with multiple sclerosis. The CDR3 runs from the conserved cysteine through the conserved F or W. D genes are given only for firm matches. Size is omitted from some rows. Given values are once, few, many or a class for expanded clones.

J gene	V gene	D gene	clone size	CDR3 DNA	CDR3 protein
TRBJ2-1	TRBV3-1	TRBD2	NA	TGTGCCAGCAGTCCTCGGGGGGGCACCTACAATGAGCAGTTCTTC	CASSPRGGTYNEQFF
TRBJ1-1	TRBV3-1	NA	NA	TGTGCCAGCAGCCAAGCCCCTAAGATGGGGTATGAAGCTTTCTTT	CASSQAPKMGYEAFF
TRBJ1-1	TRBV9	NA	NA	TGTGCCAGCAGCGTAGGTTCGGGCACTGAAGCTTTCTTT	CASSVGSGTEAFF
TRBJ2-7	TRBV7-2	NA	NA	TGTGCCAGCAGCTCCAGTCGACTAGCCTACGAGCAGTACTTC	CASSSSRLAYEQYF
TRBJ2-6	TRBV7-3	NA	NA	TGTGCCAGCAGCTTTAAGCCAGGCTTCTCTGGGGCCAACGTCCTGACTTTC	CASSFKPGFSGANVLTF
TRBJ2-3	TRBV2	TRBD2	NA	TGTGCCAGCAGTGAACGGCCTAGCGGGGGGACTAGCACAGATACGCAGTATTTT	CASSERPSGGTSTDTQYF
TRBJ2-3	TRBV6-5	NA	NA	TGTGCCAGCAGTTACTCGAGCTGGGAGAGCACAGATACGCAGTATTTT	CASSYSSWESTDTQYF
TRBJ1-2	TRBV3-1	NA	NA	TGTGCCAGCAGCCAGCCGTCGGGACAAAGTTATGGCTACACCTTC	CASSQPSGQSYGYTF
TRBJ2-5	TRBV5-8	NA	NA	TGTGCCAGCAGCTTAGGGGATCCGGGGTCCCAGTACTTC	CASSLGDPGSQYF
TRBJ2-5	TRBV5-1	NA	NA	TGCGCCAGCAGCTCGGACACGAAGGGGAAGACCCAGTACTTC	CASSSDTKGKTQYF
TRBJ2-7	TRBV7-6	TRBD1	NA	TGTGCCAGCAGCCCCCTCGGCGGACAGGGGGCCGACGAGCAGTACTTC	CASSPLGGQGADEQYF
TRBJ1-2	TRBV27	TRBD1	NA	TGTGCCAGCAGTTTAGGGGGGACAGGGGGGATAGCTAACTATGGCTACACCTTC	CASSLGGTGGIANYGYTF
TRBJ1-1	TRBV6-2/TRBV6-3	NA	few	TGTGCCAGCAGTTACGCAGTGAACACTGAAGCTTTCTTT	CASSYAVNTEAFF
TRBJ1-1	TRBV29-1	NA	NA	TGCAGCGCCCAGGACACCACGACTGAAGCTTTCTTT	CSAQDTTTEAFF
TRBJ2-3	TRBV3-1	TRBD2	NA	TGTGCCAGCAGCCACAGCCGGACTAGCGGGGGAGATACGCAGTATTTT	CASSHSRTSGGDTQYF
TRBJ2-7	TRBV7-2	NA	NA	TGTGCCAGCAGCTTAACCGGGACTGCCACCAACTACGAGCAGTACTTC	CASSLTGTATNYEQYF
TRBJ2-7	TRBV27	NA	NA	TGTGCCAGCAGTTCCCCCCCACTAGGCGGGACCTTCTACGAGCAGTACTTC	CASSSPPLGGTFYEQYF
TRBJ1-4	TRBV25-1	NA	once	TGTGCCAGCAGTGAAGAAAGAGGGTTAGGTGAAAAACTGTTTTTT	CASSEERGLGEKLFF
TRBJ2-1	TRBV28	NA	NA	TGTGCCAGCAGTTCGCCCGGGAGAAACAATGAGCAGTTCTTC	CASSSPGRNNEQFF
TRBJ1-2	TRBV29-1	NA	NA	TGCAGCGTTGTTAGCCAGAGTGGATATGGCTACACCTTC	CSVVSQSGYGYTF
TRBJ2-1	TRBV4-1	TRBD2	NA	TGCGCCAGCAGCCAGGAACCGGGACTAGCGGTCTACAATGAGCAGTTCTTC	CASSQEPGLAVYNEQFF
TRBJ2-1	TRBV7-3	TRBD1	NA	TGTGCCAGCAGCCCTACCGGGACAGCTATTAGGGGGTACAATGAGCAGTTCTTC	CASSPTGTAIRGYNEQFF
TRBJ2-7	TRBV5-1	NA	NA	TGCGCCAGCAGCTTAACAGGGACGGGCGAGCAGTACTTC	CASSLTGTGEQYF
TRBJ2-3	TRBV3-1	NA	NA	TGTGCCAGCAGCCAAGGCAGGCCCACAGATACGCAGTATTTT	CASSQGRPTDTQYF
TRBJ2-7	TRBV20-1	TRBD1	NA	TGCAGTGCTAGAGACTCCCTCAGGGGGACCTACGAGCAGTACTTC	CSARDSLRGTYEQYF
TRBJ2-5	TRBV2	TRBD1	NA	TGTGCCAGCGGCCTTACAGGGGCTTCAGGAGAGACCCAGTACTTC	CASGLTGASGETQYF
TRBJ2-5	TRBV20-1	NA	NA	TGCAGTGCTAGTTGGGACTCTGGGACTCAAGAGACCCAGTACTTC	CSASWDSGTQETQYF
TRBJ2-1	TRBV28	TRBD2	NA	TGTGCCAGCAAAACCCTAGCGGGAGTTGGGGGCAATGAGCAGTTCTTC	CASKTLAGVGGNEQFF